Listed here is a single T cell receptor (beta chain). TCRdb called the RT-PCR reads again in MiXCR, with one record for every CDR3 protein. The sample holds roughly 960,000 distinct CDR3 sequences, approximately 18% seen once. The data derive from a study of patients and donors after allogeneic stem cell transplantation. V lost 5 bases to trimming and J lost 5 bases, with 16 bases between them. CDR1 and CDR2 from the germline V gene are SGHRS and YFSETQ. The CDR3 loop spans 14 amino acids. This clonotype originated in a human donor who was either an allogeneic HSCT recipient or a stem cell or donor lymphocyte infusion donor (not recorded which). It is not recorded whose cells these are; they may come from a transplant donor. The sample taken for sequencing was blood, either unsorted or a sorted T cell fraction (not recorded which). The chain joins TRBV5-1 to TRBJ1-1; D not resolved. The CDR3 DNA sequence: TGCGCCAGCAGTGGCGACGGCCGTGGAACTGAAGCTTTCTTT. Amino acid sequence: CASSGDGRGTEAFF.